This T cell receptor beta chain was recovered during a study of early T cells in non-severe SARS-CoV-2 infection. As for the study in general: Alpha and beta chains were unpaired, from unsorted whole-blood bulk RNA. Points from the study as a whole: Clonotype matching in VDJdb favored anti-spike CD8 responses and did not capture private and CD4 specificities.

The CDR3 contains 14 residues. V lost 3 bases to trimming and J lost 5 bases; unmatched junction nucleotides: 5. CDR1 and CDR2 (germline): MDHEN, SYDVKM. This clonotype was found many times. Its target is not known. The TCR library protocol attached unique molecular identifiers to the individual cDNA molecules. TCRdb passed the 5' RACE reads through MiXCR, listing each CDR3 protein once. The sample contains tens of thousands of distinct CDR3 sequences, 12% of which appear only once. Sequenced input: whole blood. The V and J genes are TRBV28 and TRBJ2-3; 7 bases are a match to TRBD2. The receptor was isolated from an adult who was a healthcare worker with PCR-confirmed SARS-CoV-2 infection or an uninfected control (not recorded which). The DNA of the CDR3 is TGTGCCAGCAGTTTGCCTAGCGGCGAAGATACGCAGTATTTT. It is translated as CASSLPSGEDTQYF.